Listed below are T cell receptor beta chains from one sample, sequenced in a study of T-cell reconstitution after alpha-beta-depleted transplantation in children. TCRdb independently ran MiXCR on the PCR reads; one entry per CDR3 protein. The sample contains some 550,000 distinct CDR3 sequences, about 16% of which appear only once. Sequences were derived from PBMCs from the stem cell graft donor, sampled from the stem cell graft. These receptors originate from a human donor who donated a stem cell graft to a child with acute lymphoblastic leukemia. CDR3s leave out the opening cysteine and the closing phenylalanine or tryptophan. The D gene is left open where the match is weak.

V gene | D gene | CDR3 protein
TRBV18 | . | ASSTRDMNTEAF
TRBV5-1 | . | ASSSSGSGYGYT
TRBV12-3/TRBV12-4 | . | ASSLGVFYGDSNQPQH
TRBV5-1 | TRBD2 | ASSLAQGLAGELNSYEQY
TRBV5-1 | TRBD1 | ASSSTGGVGEKLF
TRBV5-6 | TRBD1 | ASSWTYRGNTEAF
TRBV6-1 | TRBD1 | ASSVWTGNTGELF
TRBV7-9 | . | ASSLNTGSYNEQF
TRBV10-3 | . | AISETDITYEQY
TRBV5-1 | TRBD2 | ASREGWGAGGPGNEQF
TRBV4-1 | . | ASIKYAGISTDTQY
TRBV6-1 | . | ASSGYGPYEQY
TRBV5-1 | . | ASSWGTRGAYEQY
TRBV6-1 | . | ASSALPFFYSAPSPNEQF
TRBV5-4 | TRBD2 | ASSLRSGASVVSSYNEQF
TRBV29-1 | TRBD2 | SVDGLAGRFSYEQY
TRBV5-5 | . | ASSRRDSPLH
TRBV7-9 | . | ASRAGTSNTGELF
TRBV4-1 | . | ASSHLLGEQY
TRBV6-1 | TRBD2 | ASSNSGSTYEQY
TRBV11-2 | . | ASSLVDRYDTQY
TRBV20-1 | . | SLGGDGWGEQF
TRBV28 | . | ASSLLQGASYEQY
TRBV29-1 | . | SVAWGETQY
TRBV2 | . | ASSDSGTATYEQY
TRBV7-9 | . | ASRPGTPYNEQF
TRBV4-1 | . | ASSQSRSYSGANVLT
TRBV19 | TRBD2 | ASSIDPSGIYYNEQF
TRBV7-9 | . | ASTHSAVNTEAF
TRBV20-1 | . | SARAGHSGNTIY
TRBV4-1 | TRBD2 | ASRSGGDNEQF
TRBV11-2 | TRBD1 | ASSLQGWNTGELF
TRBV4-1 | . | ASSQVGNTIY
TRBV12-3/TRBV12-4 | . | ASSPPKRGSGNTIY
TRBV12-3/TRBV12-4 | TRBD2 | ASSLAGHLNRSGANVLT
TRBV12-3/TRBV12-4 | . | ASSRDWAAQH
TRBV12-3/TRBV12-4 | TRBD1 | ASRYRQGIPYEQY
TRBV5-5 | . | ASSLHGNSEETQY
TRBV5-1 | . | ASSLQIGNEQF
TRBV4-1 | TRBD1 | ASSQSNRDRSYEQY
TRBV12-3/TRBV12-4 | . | ASSLLGFSGNTIY
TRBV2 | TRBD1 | ASSGRPGQGLSNQPQH